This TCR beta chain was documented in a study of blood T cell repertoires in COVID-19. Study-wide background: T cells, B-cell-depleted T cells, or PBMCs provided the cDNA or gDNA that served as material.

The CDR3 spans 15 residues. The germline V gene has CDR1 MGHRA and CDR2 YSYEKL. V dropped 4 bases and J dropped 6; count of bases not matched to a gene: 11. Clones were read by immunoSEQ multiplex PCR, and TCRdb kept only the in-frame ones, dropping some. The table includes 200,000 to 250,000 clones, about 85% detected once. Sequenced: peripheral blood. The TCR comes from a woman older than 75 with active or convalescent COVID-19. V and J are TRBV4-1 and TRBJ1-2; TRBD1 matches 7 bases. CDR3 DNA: TGCGCCAGCAGCCTAGGACAGGTGGTTCGGGATGGCTACACCTTC. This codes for CASSLGQVVRDGYTF.